These T cell receptor beta chains were read from a single sample in a study of control samples from healthy donors and cancer patients. Sequencing used immunoSEQ multiplex PCR; TCRdb keeps in-frame clones, though not all of them. Among 130,000 or so clones listed, over 85% were seen once. The material sequenced was PBMCs. These receptors were obtained from a man aged 45-60 years with head and neck cancer. The CDR3 runs from the conserved cysteine through the conserved F or W. The order of the fields is V gene, D gene, J gene, CDR3 protein, CDR3 DNA. D genes are given only for firm matches.

V: TRBV2
D: .
J: TRBJ2-2
CDR3: CASSSRTANTGELFF
DNA: TGTGCCAGCAGTTCCCGGACAGCGAACACCGGGGAGCTGTTTTTT

V: TRBV28
D: .
J: TRBJ2-3
CDR3: CASSFVGGRSGTDTQYF
DNA: TGTGCCAGCAGTTTCGTCGGTGGCAGGTCAGGCACAGATACGCAGTATTTT

V: TRBV5-1
D: TRBD1
J: TRBJ1-6
CDR3: CASSRDSLSSPLHF
DNA: TGCGCCAGCAGCCGGGACAGTCTTTCTTCACCCCTCCACTTT

V: TRBV7-2
D: TRBD1
J: TRBJ2-5
CDR3: CASSTGQGRETQYF
DNA: TGTGCCAGCAGCACTGGACAGGGACGGGAGACCCAGTACTTC

V: TRBV5-1
D: TRBD2
J: TRBJ2-5
CDR3: CASSSPTSGDASQETQYF
DNA: TGCGCCAGCAGCTCTCCGACTAGCGGGGACGCTTCACAAGAGACCCAGTACTTC

V: TRBV6-5
D: TRBD2
J: TRBJ2-3
CDR3: CASSYSTSGITDTQYF
DNA: TGTGCCAGCAGTTACTCGACTAGCGGGATCACAGATACGCAGTATTTT

V: TRBV28
D: TRBD1
J: TRBJ1-6
CDR3: CASSAGQGSNSPLHF
DNA: TGTGCCAGCAGTGCGGGACAGGGTAGTAATTCACCCCTCCACTTT

V: TRBV18
D: .
J: TRBJ2-3
CDR3: CASSPITDTQYF
DNA: TGTGCCAGCTCACCAATAACAGATACGCAGTATTTT

V: TRBV12-3/TRBV12-4
D: .
J: TRBJ1-1
CDR3: CASSLGTNTEAFF
DNA: TGTGCCAGCAGTTTGGGGACTAACACTGAAGCTTTCTTT

V: TRBV6-5
D: .
J: TRBJ2-7
CDR3: CASSPSKGSYEQYF
DNA: TGTGCCAGCAGTCCCTCGAAAGGGTCCTACGAGCAGTACTTC

V: TRBV14
D: .
J: TRBJ2-1
CDR3: CASSPPLARDEQFF
DNA: TGTGCCAGCAGCCCACCACTGGCGAGGGATGAGCAGTTCTTC